The 22 T cell receptor beta chains below all came from one sample that was sequenced in a study of blood T cell repertoires in COVID-19. Clones were read by immunoSEQ multiplex PCR, and TCRdb kept only the in-frame ones, dropping some. The sample carries roughly 65,000 clones, 85% to 95% recorded once. Sequenced sample: peripheral blood. The receptors were gathered from a man between 65 and 80 years old with active COVID-19.

This chain links TRBV12-3 or TRBV12-4 with TRBJ1-2; 8 bases are a match to TRBD1. CDR3 length equals 13 residues. V lost 5 bases, J lost 4 bases, and 3 bases stayed unmatched. As DNA, the CDR3 is TGTGCCAGCAGTGCCGACAGGGGCTATGGCTACACCTTC. Translated, it gives CASSADRGYGYTF.

The chain uses TRBV28 and TRBJ1-1, with D tentatively TRBD1 (5 bases). In germline, CDR1 is MDHEN, CDR2 SYDVKM. Trimming removed 6 bases at V and 0 bases at J, with 17 bases between. The CDR3 spans 16 residues. This CDR3 is CASSLITGLLNTEAFF. As DNA, the CDR3 is TGTGCCAGCAGCCTAATTACGGGACTATTGAACACTGAAGCTTTCTTT.

This clone appeared a single time. CDR3 sequence reads: CASSSGTLITDTQYF. For the CDR3, the DNA is TGCGCCAGCAGCTCAGGGACTTTAATCACAGATACGCAGTATTTT. The chain is built from TRBV5-1 and TRBJ2-3; D perhaps matches TRBD2 (6 bases). Per the germline V gene, CDR1 is SGHRS and CDR2 is YFSETQ. The CDR3 totals 15 residues. V was cut by 3 bases and J by 2 bases, with 13 bases left in between.

This sequence joins TRBV5-1 and TRBJ2-1; D is ambiguous. The CDR3 is 16 residues long. The germline gives CDR1 SGHRS, CDR2 YFSETQ. Between the trimmed V and J ends, which lost 4 bases and 0 bases, there was a span of 14 bases. The CDR3 DNA is TGCGCCAGCAGCCCGCCCCGAACCGGCTCCTACAATGAGCAGTTCTTC. Translated: CASSPPRTGSYNEQFF.

The V call is TRBV7-9, the J call TRBJ2-3; 8 bases fit TRBD1. CDR1 and CDR2 (germline): SEHNR, FQNEAQ (reference sequence). V shed 5 bases, J shed 1 base, and the junction held 2 bases outside the gene matches. The CDR3 length is 14 residues. Here the CDR3 reads CASSRTGRTDTQYF. CDR3 nucleotides: TGTGCCAGCAGCCGGACAGGGCGCACAGATACGCAGTATTTT.

The chain recombines TRBV5-6 with TRBJ2-2; D possibly corresponds to TRBD1 (5 bases). Trimming cost V 2 bases and J 6 bases, with 23 bases left between them. Germline values: CDR1 SGHDT, CDR2 YYEEEE. CDR3 size: 18 residues. CDR3: CASSLLPQVGYRAGELFF. CDR3 nucleotide sequence: TGTGCCAGCAGCTTACTCCCACAGGTGGGATACCGGGCCGGGGAGCTGTTTTTT.

This clone was observed once. The chain links TRBV19 to TRBJ1-6, with TRBD1 matching over 9 bases. The ends lost 4 bases at V and 2 bases at J; junction bases unmatched: 6. The CDR3 runs to 17 residues. Germline CDR1 LNHDA, CDR2 SQIVND (reference sequence). This CDR3 is CASSNNRGPAYNSPLHF. CDR3 nucleotide sequence: TGTGCCAGTAGTAATAACAGGGGGCCGGCCTATAATTCACCCCTCCACTTT.

The V gene is TRBV29-1, the J gene TRBJ2-1; D is unclear. The germline V gene encodes CDR1 SQVTM and CDR2 ANQGSEA. The CDR3 contains 13 residues. V lost 3 bases to trimming and J lost 10 bases, with 16 bases between them. The CDR3 DNA reads TGCAGCGTTGACCGGAGTGGGTTACGCGAGCAGTTCTTC. Its translation: CSVDRSGLREQFF.

The rearrangement joins TRBV5-1 to TRBJ2-7; the D gene is possibly TRBD1 (6 bases). Germline V CDR1 and CDR2: SGHRS, YFSETQ. This CDR3 region has 15 residues. V was clipped by 2 bases and J by 4 bases, with 16 bases between them. CDR3 in DNA: TGCGCCAGCAGCTTTCATGGGCAAAGGGGGTACGAGCAGTACGTC. This codes for CASSFHGQRGYEQYV.

J is TRBJ2-7 and V is TRBV18; 8 nucleotides align to TRBD1. Germline V gives CDR1 KGHSH, CDR2 LQKENI. V was pared by 3 bases and J by 0 bases, with 1 base of the junction left unmatched. This CDR3 region has 14 residues. CDR3 in amino acids: CASSPRGLSYEQYF. In DNA, the CDR3 is TGTGCCAGCTCACCCAGGGGGCTCTCCTACGAGCAGTACTTC.

The J gene is TRBJ1-5, the V gene TRBV29-1; D uncertain. V lost 4 bases and J 3 bases, leaving 7 bases between the germline ends. This CDR3 region has 12 residues. Germline CDR1 SQVTM, CDR2 ANQGSEA. CDR3 amino acids: CSVGEYNQPQHF. The CDR3 nucleotides read TGCAGCGTTGGGGAGTACAATCAGCCCCAGCATTTT.

This rearrangement joins TRBV20-1 to TRBJ2-7; 8 bases are a match to TRBD1. This CDR3 spans 12 amino acids. CDR1 and CDR2 from the germline V gene are DFQATT and SNEGSKA (reference sequence). J gave up 4 bases and V 3 bases, and 2 bases lay outside the gene matches. The CDR3 protein is CSASWDRYEQYV. In DNA, the CDR3 is TGCAGTGCTAGTTGGGACAGGTACGAGCAGTACGTC.

This sequence joins TRBV5-5 and TRBJ2-2; TRBD2 agrees at 13 bases. Germline V gene lookup returns CDR1 SGHKS and CDR2 YYEKEE (reference sequence). Losses at the gene ends were 4 bases for V and 4 bases for J; bases not matched to a gene: 7. This CDR3 has 17 amino acids. This CDR3 is CASSARTSGGATGELFF. The CDR3 DNA reads as TGTGCCAGCAGCGCCCGAACTAGCGGGGGGGCCACCGGGGAGCTGTTTTTT.

This chain uses TRBV7-2 with TRBJ2-7, with TRBD1 matching 12 bases. Germline-derived CDR1 and CDR2 are SGHTA and FQGNSA. The CDR3 covers 16 residues. J lost 4 bases, V lost 1 base, and 5 bases had no gene match. The CDR3 loop is CASSLVGDRGLYEQYF. The CDR3 coding sequence is TGTGCCAGCAGCTTAGTTGGGGACAGGGGGCTGTACGAGCAGTACTTC.

Comments on this clone: An end of the junction differs from the germline gene, which may be a read error. V usage is TRBV7-7 and J usage is TRBJ2-2; the match to TRBD1 covers 9 bases. The CDR3 contains 18 residues. Germline assignment: CDR1 SSHAT and CDR2 FNYEAQ (reference sequence). Here the CDR3 reads CASSPSLTGGAGTGELFF. As DNA, the CDR3 is TGTGCTAGCAGCCCGAGCTTAACAGGGGGCGCGGGCACCGGGGAGCTGTTTTTT.

The chain has TRBV5-6 and TRBJ2-3; D possibly corresponds to TRBD1 (6 bases). Deletions cut 0 bases from V and 6 bases from J, with 14 bases between. The CDR3 is 15 residues long. The germline CDR1 and CDR2 sequences are SGHDT and YYEEEE. CDR3 nucleotide sequence: TGTGCCAGCAGCTTGGTGGTGGGGGCGCGTGATACGCAGTATTTT. Translation gives CASSLVVGARDTQYF.

This clone was seen just once. The chain combines TRBV18 with TRBJ2-2; D unclear. The CDR3 runs to 14 residues. The V gene's germline CDR1 is KGHSH and CDR2 LQKENI. V was cut by 1 base and J by 2 bases, with 5 bases left in between. CDR3 DNA sequence: TGTGCCAGCTCACCACGTCAAAACACCGGGGAGCTGTTTTTT. Protein product: CASSPRQNTGELFF.

The chain links TRBV3-1 (or the pseudogene TRBV3-2) to TRBJ2-5; TRBD2 agrees at 10 bases. Germline CDR1 LGHDT, CDR2 YNNKEL (reference sequence). The CDR3 runs to 15 residues. The junction had 0 bases not matched to a gene; V was cut back by 1 base and J by 1 base. The chain's CDR3 is CASSQGLAGQETQYF. The CDR3 DNA follows: TGTGCCAGCAGCCAAGGACTAGCGGGCCAAGAGACCCAGTACTTC.

This chain connects TRBV6-5 to TRBJ2-1, with D unclear. CDR1 and CDR2 from the germline V gene are MNHEY and SVGAGI. Trimming removed 8 bases at V and 2 bases at J, with 13 bases between. The CDR3 is 14 residues long. Written as DNA, the CDR3 is TGTGCCAGCGGCTCTAGAATGGCCTACAATGAGCAGTTCTTC. It specifies CASGSRMAYNEQFF.

The V gene is TRBV6-5, the J gene TRBJ1-1, with D hard to call. The CDR3 runs to 14 residues. V lost 2 bases, J lost 1 base, and 8 bases lay in between. Germline CDR1 MNHEY, CDR2 SVGAGI. CDR3 in amino acids: CASSYNRENTEAFF. The DNA of the CDR3 is TGTGCCAGCAGTTACAACAGAGAGAACACTGAAGCTTTCTTT.

The chain uses TRBV7-8 and TRBJ2-5; 7 bases map to TRBD2. This CDR3 spans 13 amino acids. The germline CDR1 and CDR2 sequences are SGHVS and FQNEAQ. J gave up 5 bases and V 6 bases, and 6 bases lay outside the gene matches. The CDR3 sequence: CASRQTSFETQYF. The DNA of the CDR3 is TGTGCCAGCAGGCAGACTAGCTTCGAGACCCAGTACTTC.

The chain has TRBV19 and TRBJ2-2, with 12 bases that match TRBD1. There are 16 residues in the CDR3. J was trimmed by 5 bases and V by 4 bases; bases with no gene match: 5. Germline-derived CDR1 and CDR2 are LNHDA and SQIVND (reference sequence). CDR3 sequence: CASSTPGQGATGELFF. The CDR3 bases are TGTGCCAGTAGTACCCCGGGACAGGGGGCAACCGGGGAGCTGTTTTTT.